A selection of T cell receptor beta chains follows, all from one sample in a study of cytomegalovirus exposure and HLA in healthy donors. Sequenced by immunoSEQ multiplex PCR; TCRdb stores in-frame clones only, minus some. The sample consists of around 300,000 clones, under 80% of them appearing once. The specimen sequenced was PBMCs. The receptor source for this set is a female donor in good health and CMV-seronegative. The CDR3 runs from the conserved cysteine through the conserved F or W. A D gene is named only where the DNA matches it firmly. Rows may omit the clone size; those that give it use once, few, many or a size class.

cdr3_length	clone_size	d_call	v_call	j_call	cdr3_nt	cdr3_aa
16	NA	TRBD2	TRBV4-1	TRBJ2-2	TGCGCCAGCAGCCATACCGGGACTAGCGGCACCGGGGAGCTGTTTTTT	CASSHTGTSGTGELFF
16	NA	TRBD2	TRBV5-4	TRBJ2-3	TGTGCCAGCCAAGCGGGAGGGGATATTGGAACAGATACGCAGTATTTT	CASQAGGDIGTDTQYF
15	NA	NA	TRBV7-9	TRBJ2-1	TGTGCCAGCAGCTCGGCGGGACAGTCTAACAATGAGCAGTTCTTC	CASSSAGQSNNEQFF
14	once	NA	TRBV29-1	TRBJ2-1	TGCAGCCTGGAACAGGGTGAGGTCTACAATGAGCAGTTCTTC	CSLEQGEVYNEQFF
16	NA	NA	TRBV21-1	TRBJ2-7	TGTGCCAGCAGCCCTGGGACTAGCGGGACACCCTACGAGCAGTACTTC	CASSPGTSGTPYEQYF
14	NA	TRBD1	TRBV28	TRBJ2-2	TGTGCCAGCAGTCGACAGGGGGCCACCGGGGAGCTGTTTTTT	CASSRQGATGELFF
12	NA	NA	TRBV27	TRBJ2-3	TGTGCCAGCAGTCCACCCAGTGATACGCAGTATTTT	CASSPPSDTQYF
14	NA	TRBD1	TRBV15	TRBJ2-7	TGTGCCACCAGCAGGAGGACAGGCTACTACGAGCAGTACTTC	CATSRRTGYYEQYF
18	NA	NA	TRBV15	TRBJ2-2	TGTGCCACCAGCAGAACTGGCCCCGGGACTCTAAACACCGGGGAGCTGTTTTTT	CATSRTGPGTLNTGELFF
15	NA	TRBD1	TRBV28	TRBJ1-1	TGTGCCAGCCCGGGTGAGGGGGCCGGGGACACTGAAGCTTTCTTT	CASPGEGAGDTEAFF
13	NA	NA	TRBV5-6	TRBJ2-2	TGTGCCAGCAGCAGGGGCCGGTCCGGGGAGCTGTTTTTT	CASSRGRSGELFF
15	NA	NA	TRBV6-5	TRBJ1-5	TGTGCCAGCAGTTCGGCAGGAGGTGGCAATCAGCCCCAGCATTTT	CASSSAGGGNQPQHF
16	NA	TRBD2	TRBV13	TRBJ2-7	TGTGCCAGCAGCTTTCGGCCCGGGACTAGCGGTTACGAGCAGTACTTC	CASSFRPGTSGYEQYF
12	NA	TRBD1	TRBV29-1	TRBJ1-1	TGCAGCGTACAGGGGATGGACACTGAAGCTTTCTTT	CSVQGMDTEAFF
17	once	TRBD2	TRBV2	TRBJ2-3	TGTGCCAGCAGACTTTCCCTTTCAGCGGGAGGGACAGATACGCAGTATTTT	CASRLSLSAGGTDTQYF
15	NA	NA	TRBV7-9	TRBJ1-5	TGTGCCAGCAGCTTAGGACAGATAAGCAATCAGCCCCAGCATTTT	CASSLGQISNQPQHF
15	once	TRBD2	TRBV10-1	TRBJ2-7	TGCGCCAGCAGTGACCGGACTAGCGGGAGCCACGAGCAGTACTTC	CASSDRTSGSHEQYF
18	NA	TRBD2	TRBV7-9	TRBJ2-3	TGTGCCAGCAGCCCCCCGCCAAGAACTAGCGGGGTAAGAGATACGCAGTATTTT	CASSPPPRTSGVRDTQYF
15	NA	NA	TRBV7-3	TRBJ2-2	TGTGCCAGCAGCCCTTGGGACTTACGCCGCGGGGAGCTGTTTTTT	CASSPWDLRRGELFF
16	NA	NA	TRBV2	TRBJ1-4	TGTGCCAGCAGTGGGACCCGCCCAAGGGGGTATGAAAAACTGTTTTTT	CASSGTRPRGYEKLFF
14	few	NA	TRBV28	TRBJ1-4	TGTGCCAGCAGCCCTACAGCAGTTAATGAAAAACTGTTTTTT	CASSPTAVNEKLFF
21	NA	TRBD2	TRBV28	TRBJ2-1	TGTGCCAGCAGTTTCCTAGATGGGACTAGCGGGAGAGGGGACTCCTACAATGAGCAGTTCTTC	CASSFLDGTSGRGDSYNEQFF
15	few	NA	TRBV7-9	TRBJ1-1	TGTGCCAGCAGCTTTACGGACGGACAGAACACTGAAGCTTTCTTT	CASSFTDGQNTEAFF
15	few	NA	TRBV18	TRBJ2-1	TGTGCCAGCTCACCAGGGGCCTCACGGGGGAATGAGCAGTTCTTC	CASSPGASRGNEQFF
16	NA	TRBD2	TRBV29-1	TRBJ2-7	TGCAGCGTTGCTGAGTCGGGGACTAGCGGGACCTACGAGCAGTACTTC	CSVAESGTSGTYEQYF
14	NA	NA	TRBV2	TRBJ1-1	TGTGCCAGCAGTGGGTGGGACATGAACACTGAAGCTTTCTTT	CASSGWDMNTEAFF
13	NA	NA	TRBV28	TRBJ1-5	TGTGCCAGCAGCGCGTTCGGCAATCAGCCCCAGCATTTT	CASSAFGNQPQHF
17	NA	NA	TRBV28	TRBJ2-7	TGTGCCAGCAGTTCGAATTTCGGGAGCTCAGGGCTTTACGAGCAGTACTTC	CASSSNFGSSGLYEQYF
15	NA	NA	TRBV5-4	TRBJ1-3	TGTGCCAGCAGCTCGGGTGAGGTCGCTGGAAACACCATATATTTT	CASSSGEVAGNTIYF
15	NA	TRBD2	TRBV5-1	TRBJ2-1	TGCGCCAGCAGCCCATGGGACGGGAGGACCGATGAGCAGTTCTTC	CASSPWDGRTDEQFF
14	NA	NA	TRBV29-1	TRBJ1-3	TGCAGCGTTGAATCCAGAAACTCTGGAAACACCATATATTTT	CSVESRNSGNTIYF
13	NA	NA	TRBV2	TRBJ2-7	TGTGCCACCCAGAGGGATTACTCCTACGAGCAGTACTTC	CATQRDYSYEQYF
16	NA	TRBD2	TRBV6-4	TRBJ2-5	TGTGCCAGCAGTGAGGGGATACTAGCGGTACAAGAGACCCAGTACTTC	CASSEGILAVQETQYF
14	NA	NA	TRBV15	TRBJ2-1	TGTGCCACCAGCAGATCCGGGAAGGGTAATGAGCAGTTCTTC	CATSRSGKGNEQFF
13	NA	TRBD1	TRBV5-1	TRBJ2-3	TGCGCCACCACGACAGGGAGCACAGATACGCAGTATTTT	CATTTGSTDTQYF
14	NA	TRBD1	TRBV7-2	TRBJ2-1	TGTGCCGGCAGCGTACAGGGGGACTACAATGAGCAGTTCTTC	CAGSVQGDYNEQFF
14	few	TRBD2	TRBV9	TRBJ2-1	TGTGCCAGCGGGCCCGGGACTAGCTACAATGAGCAGTTCTTC	CASGPGTSYNEQFF
13	NA	NA	TRBV5-1	TRBJ2-1	TGCGCCAGCAGCCTATTTAGCGGAGATGAGCAGTTCTTC	CASSLFSGDEQFF
18	NA	TRBD1	TRBV9	TRBJ2-7	TGTGCCAGCAGCAACGATAAACGGACAGGGCGCCCCTCCTACGAGCAGTACTTC	CASSNDKRTGRPSYEQYF
16	NA	TRBD2	TRBV2	TRBJ2-6	TGTGCCAGCAGTTCCTCGGGAGGTACCGGGGCCAACGTCCTGACTTTC	CASSSSGGTGANVLTF
14	NA	TRBD1	TRBV5-1	TRBJ1-1	TGCGCCAGCGGGGATAGACAGGGTCAGACTGAAGCTTTCTTT	CASGDRQGQTEAFF
13	NA	NA	TRBV19	TRBJ1-2	TGTGCCAGTAGTATAGCAGTCCTCTATGGCTACACCTTC	CASSIAVLYGYTF
18	few	TRBD2	TRBV5-1	TRBJ2-7	TGCGCCAGCAGCTTGGCCCTAACGGGAGGACCCCACTCCTACGAGCAGTACTTC	CASSLALTGGPHSYEQYF
12	NA	NA	TRBV6-5	TRBJ1-1	TGTGCCAGCAGGACAGAAGTTAGTGAAGCTTTCTTT	CASRTEVSEAFF
13	NA	NA	TRBV7-9	TRBJ2-7	TGTGCCAGCAGCTTAACTGCCTCCTACGAGCAGTACTTC	CASSLTASYEQYF
15	NA	TRBD2	TRBV19	TRBJ2-7	TGTGCCAGTAGTATAGTTACAGCGGGAGTCTACGAGCAGTACTTC	CASSIVTAGVYEQYF
17	NA	TRBD2	TRBV7-8	TRBJ2-1	TGTGCCAGCAGCCCATCCCCCGGGACTAGCGGGGAATGGGAGCAGTTCTTC	CASSPSPGTSGEWEQFF
15	NA	NA	TRBV7-2	TRBJ2-7	TGTGCCAGCAGCTTGTCCCGCCACCGGGGAGACGAGCAGTACTTC	CASSLSRHRGDEQYF
17	NA	TRBD2	TRBV5-1	TRBJ2-3	TGCGCCAGCAGCTTGATCGTTTTAGGAAGCGGGAGCGATACGCAGTATTTT	CASSLIVLGSGSDTQYF
13	once	NA	TRBV27	TRBJ2-1	TGTGCCAGCAGTTTTCAAGGACCCACGGGAGAGTTCTTC	CASSFQGPTGEFF
12	NA	NA	TRBV29-1	TRBJ2-7	TGCAGCGTATCAAGGGACTTCTCCGAGCAGTACTTC	CSVSRDFSEQYF
15	NA	TRBD2	TRBV5-1	TRBJ2-1	TGCGCCAGCAGCCCCCTAGCGGGAGACTACAATGAGCAGTTCTTC	CASSPLAGDYNEQFF
15	NA	TRBD2	TRBV12-5	TRBJ2-1	TGTGCTAGTGGCCTGGGACTAGCGGGATCGAGTGAGCAGTTCTTC	CASGLGLAGSSEQFF
15	NA	TRBD1	TRBV7-9	TRBJ2-1	TGTGCCAGCAGCTTAGCGCTCGGGACAGGGAATGAGCAGTTCTTC	CASSLALGTGNEQFF
15	NA	TRBD1	TRBV6-5	TRBJ2-7	TGTGCCAGCAGTTACTCGGGACAGGGCTCCTACGAGCAGTACTTC	CASSYSGQGSYEQYF